This T cell receptor beta chain originates from a study of CD8 T cells in ankylosing spondylitis. This clonotype was counted many times. The antigen remains unidentified. J gave up 0 bases and V 6 bases, and 5 bases lay outside the gene matches. This CDR3 has 14 amino acids. Findings and caveats of the study: Made up of eight highly homologous variants, a TCR beta motif appeared characteristic of ankylosing spondylitis blood. From matched ankylosing spondylitis synovial fluid, disease-linked clones were reportedly recovered at significantly enriched levels.

TCRdb reprocessed the 5' RACE reads with MiXCR, giving one entry per CDR3 protein. Among approximately 250,000 distinct CDR3 sequences listed, roughly a quarter were seen once. This sequence joins TRBV12-3 or TRBV12-4 and TRBJ2-7; 7 positions agree with TRBD1. The TCR comes from a male donor with ankylosing spondylitis or in good health (not recorded which). Sample: blood, either unsorted or a sorted T cell fraction (not recorded which). CDR3: CASSRDRGSYEQYF. DNA for the CDR3: TGTGCCAGCAGCAGGGACAGAGGCTCCTACGAGCAGTACTTC.